A selection of T cell receptor beta chains follows, all from one sample in a study of glioma-infiltrating T cells. One entry per CDR3 protein results from TCRdb running MiXCR on the multiplex PCR reads. This sample yields some 130,000 distinct CDR3 sequences, of which about 25% are seen a single time; about a quarter belongs to the top ten. The specimen sequenced was glioma tissue, nonneoplastic brain tissue, or PBMCs (not recorded which). All receptors come from a human donor with low-grade glioma or glioblastoma, undergoing nonglioma brain surgery, or in good health (not recorded which). CDR3s include the opening cysteine and the closing phenylalanine or tryptophan. D genes are given only for firm matches. Size is stated for part of the rows, as once, few or many counts, or as a class when the clone is expanded.

cdr3_aa,cdr3_nt,clone_size,j_call,v_call,cdr3_length,d_call
CASSPGVGQGHNTDTQYF,TGTGCCAGCAGCCCAGGGGTGGGACAGGGCCACAACACAGATACGCAGTATTTT,many,TRBJ2-3,TRBV7-8,18,TRBD1
CAGSQGTDTQYF,TGTGCCGGCAGTCAGGGCACAGATACGCAGTATTTT,.,TRBJ2-3,TRBV25-1,12,.
CASSQVAGRNSGELFF,TGTGCCAGCAGCCAAGTAGCGGGGAGGAACTCCGGGGAGCTGTTTTTT,.,TRBJ2-2,TRBV3-1,16,TRBD2
CATSDKVPTGARAIDEQFF,TGTGCCACCAGTGATAAAGTCCCCACCGGGGCCCGAGCCATCGATGAGCAGTTCTTC,few,TRBJ2-1,TRBV24-1,19,.
CASSQAGDGQPQHF,TGTGCCAGCAGCCAAGCAGGGGATGGGCAGCCCCAGCATTTT,many,TRBJ1-5,TRBV3-1,14,.
CASREAGAEAFF,TGTGCCAGCAGAGAAGCGGGGGCTGAAGCTTTCTTT,few,TRBJ1-1,TRBV6-1,12,.
CASSQDGRWLDNEQFF,TGTGCCAGCAGCCAAGATGGAAGATGGCTCGACAATGAGCAGTTCTTC,few,TRBJ2-1,TRBV14,16,.
CSVEDANSNQPQHF,TGCAGCGTTGAAGACGCGAATAGCAATCAGCCCCAGCATTTT,few,TRBJ1-5,TRBV29-1,14,.
CASSLTGPNTEAFF,TGTGCCAGCAGCCTGACCGGGCCGAACACTGAAGCTTTCTTT,few,TRBJ1-1,TRBV3-1,14,.
CASSGSIAPIRTQYF,TGTGCCAGCAGTGGTAGTATAGCGCCGATAAGGACCCAGTACTTC,many,TRBJ2-5,TRBV28,15,.
CASSIVGNKAFF,TGTGCCAGTAGTATAGTGGGGAATAAGGCTTTCTTT,.,TRBJ1-1,TRBV19,12,.
CASSFTPVEAFF,TGTGCCAGCAGTTTTACCCCAGTCGAAGCTTTCTTT,.,TRBJ1-1,TRBV28,12,.
CATSDLVLAGGSETQYF,TGTGCCACCAGTGATTTGGTATTAGCGGGGGGATCAGAGACCCAGTACTTC,.,TRBJ2-5,TRBV24-1,17,TRBD2
CASSYREADTEAFF,TGTGCCAGCAGTTACCGGGAAGCTGACACTGAAGCTTTCTTT,many,TRBJ1-1,TRBV6-6,14,.
CASSLDGGTKNIQYF,TGTGCCAGCAGCTTAGACGGCGGGACCAAAAACATTCAGTACTTC,.,TRBJ2-4,TRBV7-9,15,.
CASSLPSRNTEAFF,TGTGCCAGCAGCTTACCCTCAAGAAACACTGAAGCTTTCTTT,.,TRBJ1-1,TRBV7-9,14,.
CASSLFPNNEQFF,TGTGCCAGCAGCTTATTCCCCAACAATGAGCAGTTCTTC,.,TRBJ2-1,TRBV7-6,13,.
CASSQDIVFEQFF,TGCGCCAGCAGCCAAGATATCGTGTTTGAGCAGTTCTTC,.,TRBJ2-1,TRBV4-1,13,.
CASSFGLGGGAKNIQYF,TGTGCCAGCAGTTTTGGTCTGGGGGGGGGAGCCAAAAACATTCAGTACTTC,few,TRBJ2-4,TRBV27,17,TRBD2
CASGSGLAKNEQFF,TGTGCCAGCGGATCGGGACTAGCCAAAAATGAGCAGTTCTTC,few,TRBJ2-1,TRBV7-3,14,TRBD2
CASSRTENYGYTF,TGTGCCAGCAGCCGAACAGAGAACTATGGCTACACCTTC,few,TRBJ1-2,TRBV7-2,13,.
CSTSDLPGSESTDTQYF,TGTTCCACCAGTGATTTGCCCGGTAGCGAGAGCACAGATACGCAGTATTTT,.,TRBJ2-3,TRBV24-1,17,.
CASTPARRLNTEAFF,TGTGCCAGCACCCCGGCGCGGCGACTGAACACTGAAGCTTTCTTT,many,TRBJ1-1,TRBV6-1,15,.
CASSVRTGYDSPLHF,TGCGCCAGCAGCGTCCGGACAGGGTATGATTCACCCCTCCACTTT,.,TRBJ1-6,TRBV7-3,15,TRBD1
CASSSTVQETQYF,TGTGCCAGCAGCTCGACAGTGCAAGAGACCCAGTACTTC,.,TRBJ2-5,TRBV11-2,13,.
CASSYMEVNTEAFF,TGTGCCAGCAGTTACATGGAGGTGAACACTGAAGCTTTCTTT,many,TRBJ1-1,TRBV6-6,14,.
CASSPPGAHNEKLFF,TGTGCCAGCAGCCCGCCAGGGGCCCATAATGAAAAACTGTTTTTT,many,TRBJ1-4,TRBV28,15,.
CSAPTSGGRDTQYF,TGCAGTGCCCCGACTAGCGGGGGGAGAGATACGCAGTATTTT,few,TRBJ2-3,TRBV20-1,14,TRBD2